This TCR beta chain was sequenced during a study of T cell clonotyping in hematopoietic cell transplantation. General study points: After transplant, recipient diversity fell while pathologically expanded clonotypes grew through day 180. Broader posttransplant TCR repertoire diversity was predicted by graft donor and pretransplant recipient Inverse Simpson Index values. CD4 and CD8 repertoire contributions could not be separated without sorting.

As concerns this clone: The antigen is undetermined.

The CDR3 is 13 amino acids. The germline V and J ends were trimmed by 8 bases and 0 bases, with 8 bases remaining between them. Germline V gives CDR1 SNHLY, CDR2 FYNNEI. Profiled with immunoSEQ multiplex PCR; TCRdb holds only in-frame clones, not every one. The table includes 12,000 to 15,000 clones, approximately 95% detected once. The chain employs TRBV2 and TRBJ1-5; D unclear. The material was PBMCs, obtained 30 days after allogeneic stem cell transplant. The receptor was derived from a male patient aged 60 to 75 who had an allogeneic stem cell transplant from an unrelated donor, so the T cells may come from the graft donor. Some clones in this sample may be carry-over from other donors' samples. CDR3 sequence: CASRAGSNQPQHF. CDR3 in DNA: TGTGCCAGCCGGGCGGGTAGCAATCAGCCCCAGCATTTT.